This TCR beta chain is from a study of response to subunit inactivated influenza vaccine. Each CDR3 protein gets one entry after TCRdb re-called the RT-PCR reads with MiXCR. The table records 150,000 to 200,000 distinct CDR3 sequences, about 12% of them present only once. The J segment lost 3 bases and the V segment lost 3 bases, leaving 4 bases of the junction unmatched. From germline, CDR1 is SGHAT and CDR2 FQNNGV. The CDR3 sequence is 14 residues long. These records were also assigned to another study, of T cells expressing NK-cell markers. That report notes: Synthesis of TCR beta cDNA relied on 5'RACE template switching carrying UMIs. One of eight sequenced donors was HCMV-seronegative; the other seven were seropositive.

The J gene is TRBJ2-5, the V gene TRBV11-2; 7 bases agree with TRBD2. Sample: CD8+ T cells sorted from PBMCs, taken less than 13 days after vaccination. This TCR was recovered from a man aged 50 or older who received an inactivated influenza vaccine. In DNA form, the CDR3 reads TGTGCCAGCAGCTTGTTAGCGGGTAAAGAGACCCAGTACTTC. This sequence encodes CASSLLAGKETQYF.